This T cell receptor beta chain was observed in a study of blood T cells in healthy people across ages (dated by TCRdb to about 2015). With regard to the full study: In model experiments, roughly one uniquely barcoded TCR beta cDNA molecule per two T cells was captured by template switching. Four age groups were formed from the donors: young (average approximately 15 years), middle-aged (approximately 42), aged (around 62) and long-lived (around 80). To track age-related changes in TCR beta repertoire diversity, the study relied on deep sequencing normalized with unique cDNA molecular identifiers. The study analyzed two additional independent replicas of 1 million unique cDNA reads from the same blood draw for two donors, one aged 18 to 30 and one aged 80 or older. Findings and caveats that apply to the study as a whole: A strong correlation was found between observed TCR beta diversity and the percentage of naive T cells measured by flow cytometry. Because profiling used bulk unsorted PBMCs, naive and antigen-experienced compartments could not be compared conclusively. Observed TCR beta diversity per million T cells fell roughly linearly with age, and a significant reduction was already apparent by age approximately 41. Estimates of total diversity based on one million sequenced T cells were regarded as lower bounds and as underestimates. Compared with the aged group, the long-lived group had more naive CD4+ T cells, fewer expanded clones and increased TCR diversity, suggesting age selection. The CMV infection status of donors was not known, potentially confounding age-related changes in expanded clonotypes.

Trimming takes 5 bases from V and 4 bases from J, and the germline ends sit 17 bases apart. The CDR3 goes from the cysteine to the phenylalanine over 15 residues. Only the CDR3 DNA is retained, 45 bases long and in frame from the first base. CDR1 and CDR2, looked up from the germline V gene (reference sequence), are MNHEY and SMNVEV. The donors were 40 or so Caucasian individuals from Russia, aged about 6 to 100 years, who were systemically healthy. Each donor gave ten milliliters of peripheral blood, drawn into EDTA-treated Vacutainer tubes. Ficoll-Paque density-gradient centrifugation was used to isolate PBMCs, with at least 6 million obtained per sample. Trizol reagent was used to extract total RNA from the PBMCs, yielding at least 6 micrograms per sample. For every donor, flow cytometry on a PBMC aliquot measured the percentage of naive CD45RAhigh/CD27high T cells. Receptors were amplified or captured by 5' RACE. The sequencer was an Illumina HiSeq 2500. A second PCR of roughly 6 to 11 cycles was run with a J-beta primer mix and a sample-barcoded 5' primer. Each TCR beta cDNA molecule received a unique molecular identifier from a template-switch 5' adaptor carrying 12 random nucleotides. Each sample yielded at least 2.5 million CDR3-containing paired-end reads. First-strand cDNA synthesis was performed from all RNA using the Mint cDNA synthesis kit, with priming by a TRBC-specific oligonucleotide. All cDNA was treated with uracil-DNA glycosylase and then went through a first 18-cycle PCR with the universal primers M1SS and BC2_uni_R. As for how the authors treated the data: For normalization, 1 million high-quality reads, each with a distinct molecular identifier, were randomly selected from each sample. Reads with shared molecular identifiers were discarded instead of being binned into consensus sequences. MiTCR, run with a Q25 quality threshold and the strictest error-elimination algorithm, handled CDR3 identification, clonotype clustering and error correction. A nonparametric unseen species model with Euler transformation was used to estimate lower-bound total TCR beta diversity. The raw public reads went through TCRdb reprocessing: fastp at Q25, MiXCR clone calling, in-frame beta chains kept. A single entry per CDR3 protein holds the most common genes and DNA from its merged rows. It is TCRdb's table, rather than the study itself, that gives the V and J calls and clone size. The sample includes some 890,000 distinct CDR3 sequences, with about 29% observed a single time. The ten largest clones take up roughly a tenth of the sample.

Worth noting for this clonotype: Its antigen is currently not known. No much larger clonotype is one base removed from it; base qualities were not supplied.

These data were also filed under a second study, of T cells of mothers and their children. Per that second paper: Donors were nine systemically healthy Caucasian individuals: three mothers and their six children. cDNA synthesis used all of the extracted RNA, with around 1.5 ug of RNA in each 15 ul reaction. In the second PCR, sample barcodes and 2-4 random nucleotides were introduced via the M1S primer. Over 8 million TCR beta CDR3 reads came from each mother, compared with some 3 million reads from each child. TCR recombination output is similarly shaped by thymic selection in related and unrelated pairs, with a minor effect exerted by inherited differences. Related mother-child pairs always showed normalized repertoire overlap that was slightly higher than in unrelated mother-child pairs, though the difference was never significant. Persistent microchimeric T cell clones were not detected, at a sensitivity of 85 to 100 clones per million clonotypes. Deep NGS was used in the study to compare the TCR beta repertoires of mothers and children and to look for features that separate related mother-child pairs from unrelated individuals. Mothers averaged about 40 +/- 4 years of age and children averaged about 10 +/- 4 years. After adapter ligation with NEBNext reagents, the libraries were sequenced on Illumina HiSeq 2000 with 100+100 nt paired-end reads. Mother and child libraries were prepared a month apart and sequenced in separate runs to prevent cross-contamination. For each donor, somewhere between about 450,000 and 2,000,000 distinct TCR beta clonotypes were identified. Naive TCR beta clonotypes were estimated from low-frequency clonotypes matched to each donor's FACS-determined naive share, without sorting.

The TCR was taken from a middle-aged woman in good health. Sequencing was carried out using blood. This chain is built from TRBV27 and TRBJ1-2; a confident D gene designation cannot be given. The CDR3 region: CASSPLGSLSYGYTF. The bases are TGTGCCAGCAGTCCCCTCGGGAGCCTAAGCTATGGCTACACCTTC.